This TCR beta chain was recovered during a study of T cell responses to AZD1222 COVID-19 vaccine. Worth noting for this clone: Antigen: not known.

This CDR3 comprises 14 residues. Germline lookup yields CDR1 ENHRY and CDR2 SYGVKD. The germline V and J ends were trimmed by 6 bases and 7 bases, with 15 bases remaining between them. Method: immunoSEQ multiplex PCR; TCRdb's copy keeps in-frame clones and lacks some. Among 90,000 to 120,000 clones listed, roughly 90% were seen once. Broader study findings: Only a handful of AZD1222 recipients, five to seven in all, had baseline seropositivity.

This sequence joins TRBV10-3 and TRBJ2-2, with D tentatively TRBD2 (6 bases). The sequencing used peripheral blood, collected on day 0 of AZD1222 vaccination. The sequence was obtained from an adult in good health. The CDR3 loop reads CAISPGGGGGELFF. The CDR3 bases are TGTGCCATCAGCCCTGGGGGAGGAGGCGGGGAGCTGTTTTTT.